This paragraph covers one T cell receptor beta chain sequence. Antigen: not known. TCR beta CDR3 amplification used RNA transcripts. First-round RT-PCR with HTBI primers preceded a second-round multiplex PCR. TCRdb used MiXCR to reprocess the multiplex PCR reads, holding one entry per CDR3 protein. The table lists over 500,000 distinct CDR3 sequences, approximately 22% of them singletons, with more than 5.5% in the top ten. CDR1 is MDHEN, CDR2 SYDVKM, per germline. This CDR3 has 13 amino acids. V was trimmed by 6 bases and J by 4 bases, leaving 12 bases between them. The sample is drawn from a study of Graves' ophthalmopathy and Graves' hyperthyroidism. Study-level results: Thyroid clonotypes that were expanded above 0.001 frequency mostly also appeared in blood.

What was sequenced was peripheral blood. The chain couples TRBV28 to TRBJ1-1; TRBD1 might be the D (6 bases). The clonotype originates from a woman between 18 and 30 years old with stable Graves' hyperthyroidism. Some clones in this sample may be carry-over from other donors' samples. CDR3 amino acids: CASSFRGATEAFF. As DNA, the CDR3 is TGTGCCAGCAGCTTCAGGGGCGCCACTGAAGCTTTCTTT. The entire variable domain, with the rest obtained from reference TRBV28 and TRBJ1-1, is as follows: DVKVTQSSRYLVKRTGEKVFLECVQDMDHENMFWYRQDPGLGLRLIYFSYDVKMKEKGDIPEGYSVSREKKERFSLILESASTNQTSMYLCASSFRGATEAFFGQGTRLTVV.